Presented here are 28 T cell receptor beta chains from one specimen sequenced in a study of T cells in Graves' hyperthyroidism and ophthalmopathy. Amplification targeted TCR beta CDR3 regions from RNA transcripts. HTBI primers were the set used in a first-round RT-PCR of the TCR CDR3. TCRdb re-analysed the multiplex PCR reads in MiXCR, keeping a single row per CDR3 protein. The sample lists about 640,000 distinct CDR3 sequences, 20% to 25% occurring once. The sample consisted of blood. The receptors shown here come from a man aged 25 to 45 with Graves' ophthalmopathy.

J is TRBJ1-6 and V is TRBV28, with D tentatively TRBD1 (5 bases). The germline V gene encodes CDR1 MDHEN and CDR2 SYDVKM. The V gene lost 6 bases and the J gene lost 10 bases, with 13 bases spanning the gap. The CDR3 has 13 amino acids. CDR3 loop: CASRTGEGSPLHF. The CDR3 bases are TGTGCCAGCAGGACCGGTGAGGGGTCACCCCTCCACTTT.

V is TRBV19 and J is TRBJ1-2, with a weak D call TRBD1 (6 bases). Trimming stripped 7 bases from V and 5 bases from J, with 11 bases between. Per germline, CDR1 LNHDA and CDR2 SQIVND (reference sequence). The CDR3 consists of 12 residues. As DNA, the CDR3 is TGTGCCAGTATTGGGACACCGTATGGCTACACCTTC. Its protein is CASIGTPYGYTF.

The rearrangement links TRBV29-1 to TRBJ2-2, with D possibly matching TRBD1 (7 bases). V was cut by 2 bases and J by 6 bases, with 13 bases left in between. The CDR3 sequence is 14 residues long. Germline V lookup: CDR1 SQVTM, CDR2 ANQGSEA. This chain's CDR3 is CSVERRGRSGELFF. CDR3 in DNA: TGCAGCGTTGAAAGGAGGGGGCGGTCCGGGGAGCTGTTTTTT.

The chain recombines TRBV11-2 with TRBJ2-7; TRBD1 matches 9 bases. The CDR3 is 16 amino acids. Germline loops: CDR1 SGHAT, CDR2 FQNNGV. The V and J ends lost 1 base and 3 bases, in that order; junction bases with no gene match: 7. DNA of the CDR3: TGTGCCAGCAGCTTAGGCTCCGGGACAGGGCGCTACGAGCAGTACTTC. Translating it yields CASSLGSGTGRYEQYF. Complete variable domain (other parts from reference TRBV11-2 and TRBJ2-7): EAGVAQSPRYKIIEKRQSVAFWCNPISGHATLYWYQQILGQGPKLLIQFQNNGVVDDSQLPKDRFSAERLKGVDSTLKIQPAKLEDSAVYLCASSLGSGTGRYEQYFGPGTRLTVT.

The chain has TRBV6-5 and TRBJ2-5; D is undetermined. V gave up 2 bases and J gave up 5 bases, with 15 bases separating them. Per germline, CDR1 MNHEY and CDR2 SVGAGI. CDR3 size: 15 residues. The CDR3 DNA reads TGTGCCAGCAGTTACGTGGGATTAGGCGAGGAGACCCAGTACTTC. Translated: CASSYVGLGEETQYF.

This clonotype has more than one count but fewer than ten. The chain employs TRBV2 and TRBJ2-4; 9 bases agree with TRBD1. Germline trimming cut 1 base from V and 8 bases from J; bases unmatched to any gene: 6. CDR3 size: 15 residues. Germline V gene sequence: CDR1 SNHLY, CDR2 FYNNEI. The DNA for the CDR3 is TGTGCCAGCAGTGAAGGGACAGGGGCTTGGGACATTCAGTACTTC. Encoded protein: CASSEGTGAWDIQYF.

There are a few counts of this clonotype. The V call is TRBV6-2 or TRBV6-3, the J call TRBJ2-3; tentative D call: TRBD2 (5 bases). The V and J ends lost 8 bases and 6 bases respectively, with 18 bases between them. Germline V CDR1 and CDR2: MNHEY, SVGEGT. This CDR3 has 14 residues. CDR3: CASRLSRSSDTQYF. The CDR3 coding sequence is TGTGCCAGCCGTCTTTCTAGATCTAGCGATACGCAGTATTTT.

Turning to this clonotype: A much larger clone differs by one base, so this may be a read error. The chain carries TRBV7-8 and TRBJ1-2; D unresolved. Looked up from germline, CDR1 is SGHVS and CDR2 is FQNEAQ. The CDR3 contains 13 residues. CDR3 in DNA: TGTGTCAGCAGCTTAGCTCTTAACTATGGCTACACCTTC. This sequence encodes CVSSLALNYGYTF.

The CDR3 protein is CASSPKAGTGELFF. The DNA of the CDR3 is TGCGCCAGCAGCCCTAAAGCGGGCACCGGGGAGCTGTTTTTT. The chain employs TRBV5-1 and TRBJ2-2; D perhaps matches TRBD2 (6 bases). The CDR3 extends over 14 amino acids. V lost 4 bases and J 4 bases, leaving 11 bases between the germline ends. Germline V gives CDR1 SGHRS, CDR2 YFSETQ.

This clonotype was seen a few times. Here the CDR3 reads CATWTSGSYTQYF. Written as DNA, the CDR3 is TGTGCCACCTGGACTAGCGGGAGTTATACGCAGTATTTT. The chain employs TRBV27 and TRBJ2-3; 13 bases match TRBD2. Germline-derived CDR1 and CDR2 are MNHEY and SMNVEV (reference sequence). Germline trimming cut 10 bases from V and 7 bases from J; bases unmatched to any gene: 5. This CDR3 is 13 amino acids long.

This clonotype was picked up many times. CDR3 bases: TGTGCCAGCAGTTTTTCCCTCGGGGAGCATTACAATGAGCAGTTCTTC. It specifies CASSFSLGEHYNEQFF. This chain connects TRBV27 to TRBJ2-1; D may be TRBD2 (5 bases). The CDR3 has 16 residues. Between the trimmed V and J ends, which lost 3 bases and 4 bases, there was a span of 16 bases. CDR1 is MNHEY, CDR2 SMNVEV, per germline (reference sequence).

This chain links TRBV12-3 or TRBV12-4 with TRBJ1-2; no definite D call. CDR3 length equals 15 residues. The germline V and J ends were trimmed by 6 bases and 0 bases, with 14 bases remaining between them. CDR3 loop: CASSPTESSNYGYTF. In nucleotides, the CDR3 is TGTGCCAGCAGCCCTACAGAATCCTCTAACTATGGCTACACCTTC.

The chain carries TRBV29-1 and TRBJ1-2; weak D call: TRBD1 (5 bases). Germline CDR1 and CDR2: SQVTM and ANQGSEA. The CDR3 loop spans 12 amino acids. Trimming took 4 bases from V and 4 from J, leaving 10 bases between them. CDR3: CSVVDTFYGYTF. The CDR3 DNA is TGCAGCGTTGTGGACACGTTCTATGGCTACACCTTC.

The chain joins TRBV20-1 to TRBJ1-6; no clear D gene. The ends were cut back, 2 bases at V and 7 bases at J, with 15 bases in the middle. Germline assignment: CDR1 DFQATT and CDR2 SNEGSKA (reference sequence). CDR3 length: 15 amino acids. As DNA, the CDR3 is TGCAGTGCTAGAAAGGTTTCAAGGGCAAATTCACCCCTCCACTTT. Translated, it gives CSARKVSRANSPLHF.

This clonotype was counted many times. V gene TRBV6-6 combines with J gene TRBJ2-2; a possible D gene is TRBD2 (6 bases). CDR1 MNHNY and CDR2 SVGAGI come from the germline V gene (reference sequence). The V end was cut by 1 base, the J end by 4 bases, with 16 bases between. The CDR3 is 17 residues long. This CDR3 reads CASSYYGPGAGTGELFF. The CDR3 DNA is TGTGCCAGCAGTTACTACGGGCCGGGAGCGGGCACCGGGGAGCTGTTTTTT.

Turning to this clonotype: Sequence at one end of the junction differs from germline and may be a read error. CDR3 DNA: TGTGCCTGCAGTTCCTCCGGGACTAGTGTGCCCGGGGAGCTGTTTTTT. Its translation: CACSSSGTSVPGELFF. The chain has TRBV27 and TRBJ2-2, with 8 bases lining up with TRBD2. Germline V gene lookup returns CDR1 MNHEY and CDR2 SMNVEV (reference sequence). The CDR3 is 16 amino acids.

V and J are TRBV7-2 and TRBJ2-1; D ambiguous. Germline loops: CDR1 SGHTA, CDR2 FQGNSA. This CDR3 is built from 13 residues. Trimming shortened V by 1 base and J by 9 bases, and 10 bases separated the two germline ends. In nucleotides, the CDR3 is TGTGCCAGCAGCTTAGTGCCGCTGAGTGAGCAGTTCTTC. It is translated as CASSLVPLSEQFF.

This clonotype was recorded a few times. The chain uses TRBV6-5 and TRBJ2-1; 11 bases are a match to TRBD2. Germline CDR1 MNHEY, CDR2 SVGAGI. V was pared by 2 bases and J by 8 bases, with 5 bases of the junction left unmatched. The CDR3 runs to 15 residues. The CDR3 region has the DNA TGTGCCAGCAGTTACGAGGGGACTAGCGGCGATGAGCAGTTCTTC. Translated, it gives CASSYEGTSGDEQFF.

This clonotype occurred once. This sequence joins TRBV30 and TRBJ2-1, with TRBD2 identical over 16 bases. The CDR3 consists of 18 residues. J lost 9 bases, V lost 0 bases, and 11 bases had no gene match. CDR1 and CDR2 (germline): GTSNPN, SVGIG (reference sequence). The CDR3 sequence: CAWSVRKGTSGRAGEQFF. CDR3 nucleotides: TGTGCCTGGAGTGTACGAAAAGGGACTAGCGGGAGGGCGGGTGAGCAGTTCTTC.

This clonotype was counted a few times. J is TRBJ1-1 and V is TRBV7-2; D perhaps matches TRBD1 (5 bases). V dropped 0 bases and J dropped 11 bases, with 22 bases sitting between them. CDR1 is SGHTA and CDR2 is FQGNSA in the germline V gene. The CDR3 runs 16 residues. The CDR3 loop reads CASSLASQGHRFWAFF. The CDR3 DNA reads as TGTGCCAGCAGCTTAGCCTCCCAGGGTCACCGATTTTGGGCTTTCTTT.

This sequence joins TRBV4-3 and TRBJ2-1; 7 bases map to TRBD2. This CDR3 contains 15 residues. The germline gives CDR1 LGHNA, CDR2 YSLEER. Losses at the gene ends were 2 bases for V and 6 bases for J; bases not matched to a gene: 7. The CDR3, as DNA: TGCGCCAGCAGCCAACGGGGGAGGGCTGGCAATGAGCAGTTCTTC. This translates into CASSQRGRAGNEQFF.

This clonotype was counted many times. The chain recombines TRBV20-1 with TRBJ2-3, with 9 nucleotides matching TRBD2. The CDR3 is 15 residues long. V was pared by 5 bases and J by 3 bases, with 9 bases of the junction left unmatched. From germline, CDR1 is DFQATT and CDR2 SNEGSKA (reference sequence). The chain's CDR3 is CSAPKPAGGTDTQYF. DNA for the CDR3: TGCAGTGCTCCTAAGCCAGCGGGAGGAACAGATACGCAGTATTTT.

The chain is built from TRBV28 and TRBJ2-1; tentative D call: TRBD2 (5 bases). The CDR3 length is 14 residues. The germline gives CDR1 MDHEN, CDR2 SYDVKM. V lost 7 bases, J lost 5 bases, and 15 bases lay in between. CDR3 nucleotide sequence: TGTGCCAGCACCACTCACGGGATCCACAATGAGCAGTTCTTC. Translation: CASTTHGIHNEQFF.

The DNA of the CDR3 is TGTGCCAGTGAGGACAGACCGGGAGTGGTCAATGAGCAGTTCTTC. The encoded protein is CASEDRPGVVNEQFF. The chain recombines TRBV19 with TRBJ2-1; D is perhaps TRBD1 or TRBD2 (6 bases each). CDR3 size: 15 residues. Trimming stripped 8 bases from V and 6 bases from J, with 20 bases between. Germline V gives CDR1 LNHDA, CDR2 SQIVND (reference sequence). Looking up the rest from reference TRBV19 and TRBJ2-1 gives the full variable domain: DGGITQSPKYLFRKEGQNVTLSCEQNLNHDAMYWYRQDPGQGLRLIYYSQIVNDFQKGDIAEGYSVSREKKESFPLTVTSAQKNPTAFYLCASEDRPGVVNEQFFGPGTRLTVL.

The chain couples TRBV12-3 or TRBV12-4 to TRBJ2-2; D may be TRBD2 (6 bases). V was trimmed by 2 bases and J by 5 bases, leaving 12 bases between them. The CDR3 covers 15 residues. The DNA of the CDR3 is TGTGCCAGCAGTTTAAAGGGTCGGGGGACCGGGGAGCTGTTTTTT. As protein: CASSLKGRGTGELFF.

As regards this clonotype: The junction departs from the called germline gene at one end, perhaps through a read error. The genes are TRBV7-2 and TRBJ2-2; 8 nucleotides align to TRBD1. The CDR3 totals 11 residues. From germline, CDR1 is SGHTA and CDR2 FQGNSA. In DNA form, the CDR3 reads TGTGCCAGCAGCTTTGACAGGGGAGTTTTCTTT. It specifies CASSFDRGVFF. The variable domain in full, with the rest retrieved from reference TRBV7-2 and TRBJ2-2, is GAGVSQSPSNKVTEKGKDVELRCDPISGHTALYWYRQSLGQGLEFLIYFQGNSAPDKSGLPSDRFSAERTGGSVSTLTIQRTQQEDSAVYLCASSFDRGVFFGEGSRLTVL.

This clonotype has ten or more counts. V gene TRBV5-6 combines with J gene TRBJ2-3; D is undetermined. CDR3 size: 15 residues. Germline CDR1 is SGHDT and CDR2 is YYEEEE. V was pared by 0 bases and J by 2 bases, with 10 bases between. CDR3 in amino acids: CASSLAMVSTDTQYF. As DNA, the CDR3 is TGTGCCAGCAGCTTGGCCATGGTCTCCACAGATACGCAGTATTTT.

The sample holds a few counts of this clonotype. The chain joins TRBV28 to TRBJ2-4; 11 nucleotides align to TRBD2. V was clipped by 1 base and J by 3 bases; unmatched bases: 14. CDR3 length equals 20 residues. In germline, CDR1 is MDHEN, CDR2 SYDVKM. This chain's CDR3 is CASSLSPISGRGVGKNIQYF. DNA for the CDR3: TGTGCCAGCAGTTTATCCCCGATTAGCGGGAGGGGGGTAGGCAAAAACATTCAGTACTTC.